This TCR beta chain was recovered during a study of cytomegalovirus exposure and HLA in healthy donors. The wider study: The same platform was used for the 130 or so validation repertoires as for the 650 to 800 first-cohort repertoires, as reported in a later analysis.

Profiled with immunoSEQ multiplex PCR; TCRdb holds only in-frame clones, not every one. The sample yields 250,000 to 300,000 clones, just over 85% seen once. The donors were part of the approximately 130-subject validation cohort, which stood apart from the roughly 640-subject first cohort. The CDR3 is 14 residues long. V shed 3 bases and J 5 bases; nucleotides not matched to a gene: 5. Germline V gene sequence: CDR1 SGHTA, CDR2 FQGNSA. The chain employs TRBV7-2 and TRBJ1-2; TRBD1 matches 8 bases. Material: PBMCs. The clonotype was recovered from a woman aged 18-29 years in good health and CMV-seronegative. CDR3 coding DNA: TGTGCCAGCAGCTTTACCCAGGGGGCTTATGGCTACACCTTC. It encodes CASSFTQGAYGYTF.